A selection of T cell receptor beta chains follows, all from one sample in a study of CD8 T cells in Susac syndrome. TCRdb re-called the immunoSEQ multiplex PCR reads with MiXCR, one entry per CDR3 protein. The data show some 150,000 distinct CDR3 sequences, roughly 95% seen once. Sequencing was done on a sample of CD4+ T cells from PBMCs. These receptors all come from a human donor with Susac syndrome. Each CDR3 is given with its conserved first and last residue. A D gene is named only where the DNA matches it firmly. Size is stated for part of the rows, as once, few or many counts, or as a class when the clone is expanded.

CDR3 DNA: TGTGCCAGCAGCAAGGGGACTCAAAGGACTGAAGCTTTCTTT; CDR3 protein: CASSKGTQRTEAFF; clone size: once; V gene: TRBV7-8; D gene: -; J gene: TRBJ1-1
CDR3 DNA: TGTGCCAGCAGCTTAGCGGCAGGGGGTGGCTACACCTTC; CDR3 protein: CASSLAAGGGYTF; clone size: -; V gene: TRBV7-9; D gene: TRBD1; J gene: TRBJ1-2
CDR3 DNA: TGCAGTGCTGACGGAGGTGGGGGGACAGATACGCAGTATTTT; CDR3 protein: CSADGGGGTDTQYF; clone size: -; V gene: TRBV20-1; D gene: -; J gene: TRBJ2-3
CDR3 DNA: TGCAGTGCTGTACGGGCCAGCGCCACAGATACGCAGTATTTT; CDR3 protein: CSAVRASATDTQYF; clone size: -; V gene: TRBV20-1; D gene: -; J gene: TRBJ2-3
CDR3 DNA: TGCAGTGCTAGCAACCCGGGACTATCCACAGATACGCAGTATTTT; CDR3 protein: CSASNPGLSTDTQYF; clone size: -; V gene: TRBV20-1; D gene: TRBD2; J gene: TRBJ2-3
CDR3 DNA: TGTGCCAGCAGTCAACAGGGGAGTGAGACCCAGTACTTC; CDR3 protein: CASSQQGSETQYF; clone size: -; V gene: TRBV6-6; D gene: TRBD1; J gene: TRBJ2-5
CDR3 DNA: TGCGCCAGCAGCCTTACGGCGGTCGGGGGGACTACGCAGTATTTT; CDR3 protein: CASSLTAVGGTTQYF; clone size: -; V gene: TRBV4-1; D gene: TRBD2; J gene: TRBJ2-3
CDR3 DNA: TGCAGTGCGACGAGAGGGACTAATGAAAAACTGTTTTTT; CDR3 protein: CSATRGTNEKLFF; clone size: -; V gene: TRBV20-1; D gene: -; J gene: TRBJ1-4
CDR3 DNA: TGCAGCGTTGAAATGCCCCTAGGGGGGGCCTATGGCTACACCTTC; CDR3 protein: CSVEMPLGGAYGYTF; clone size: -; V gene: TRBV29-1; D gene: -; J gene: TRBJ1-2
CDR3 DNA: TGTGCCAGCAGCACCATAGCGGGGGGGCCTGGTGAGCAGTTCTTC; CDR3 protein: CASSTIAGGPGEQFF; clone size: -; V gene: TRBV9; D gene: TRBD2; J gene: TRBJ2-1
CDR3 DNA: TGCAGCGTTGGCCAGAAGAATGAGCAGTTCTTC; CDR3 protein: CSVGQKNEQFF; clone size: -; V gene: TRBV29-1; D gene: -; J gene: TRBJ2-1
CDR3 DNA: TGTGCCAGCAGCTCAGGGATGGCTGGGGCCAACGTCCTGACTTTC; CDR3 protein: CASSSGMAGANVLTF; clone size: -; V gene: TRBV12-3/TRBV12-4; D gene: -; J gene: TRBJ2-6
CDR3 DNA: TGTGCCAGCTCACGCCAGAGGACAGGGTCGAACACCGGGGAGCTGTTTTTT; CDR3 protein: CASSRQRTGSNTGELFF; clone size: -; V gene: TRBV18; D gene: TRBD1; J gene: TRBJ2-2
CDR3 DNA: TGTGCCAGCAGCGTCAGGGGGCGGGAGACCCAGTACTTC; CDR3 protein: CASSVRGRETQYF; clone size: -; V gene: TRBV9; D gene: TRBD1; J gene: TRBJ2-5
CDR3 DNA: TGCGCCAGCAGCCAACCGACAAGCGCGGAAGAGACCCAGTACTTC; CDR3 protein: CASSQPTSAEETQYF; clone size: -; V gene: TRBV4-1; D gene: -; J gene: TRBJ2-5
CDR3 DNA: TGTGCCAGCAGCTTAGCAGGAGGTAATGAAAACCTGTTTTTT; CDR3 protein: CASSLAGGNENLFF; clone size: once; V gene: TRBV7-9; D gene: -; J gene: TRBJ1-4
CDR3 DNA: TGTGCCAGCAGCTCGGACAGGCCCGACTATGGCTACACCTTC; CDR3 protein: CASSSDRPDYGYTF; clone size: -; V gene: TRBV7-9; D gene: TRBD1; J gene: TRBJ1-2
CDR3 DNA: TGCGCCAGCAGCCAACCCGAACGGCCGAATTTATATGGCTACACCTTC; CDR3 protein: CASSQPERPNLYGYTF; clone size: -; V gene: TRBV4-1; D gene: -; J gene: TRBJ1-2
CDR3 DNA: TGTGCCAGCAGCCAAGATCCGCCCCAGCCCCAGCATTTT; CDR3 protein: CASSQDPPQPQHF; clone size: -; V gene: TRBV4-2; D gene: -; J gene: TRBJ1-5
CDR3 DNA: TGCAGTGTTCCAGAGTACACCTTC; CDR3 protein: CSVPEYTF; clone size: -; V gene: TRBV20-1; D gene: -; J gene: TRBJ1-2
CDR3 DNA: TGTGCCAGCAGCCCACCGACTAGCGGGGGGGCCGGAGAGACCCAGTACTTC; CDR3 protein: CASSPPTSGGAGETQYF; clone size: -; V gene: TRBV13; D gene: TRBD2; J gene: TRBJ2-5
CDR3 DNA: TGCAGCGTTGCCCCGGCAGGGGTTACAGGCGAGCAGTACTTC; CDR3 protein: CSVAPAGVTGEQYF; clone size: -; V gene: TRBV29-1; D gene: -; J gene: TRBJ2-7
CDR3 DNA: TGCAGTGCTAGAGCTCTAAGTAAAGGCACAGATACGCAGTATTTT; CDR3 protein: CSARALSKGTDTQYF; clone size: -; V gene: TRBV20-1; D gene: -; J gene: TRBJ2-3
CDR3 DNA: TGCGCCAGCAGGTCCGGGGATACGCAGTATTTT; CDR3 protein: CASRSGDTQYF; clone size: once; V gene: TRBV5-1; D gene: -; J gene: TRBJ2-3
CDR3 DNA: TGTGCCAGCAGCTTAGAGGCGGGGGCCTCCTACGAGCAGTACTTC; CDR3 protein: CASSLEAGASYEQYF; clone size: -; V gene: TRBV7-2; D gene: -; J gene: TRBJ2-7
CDR3 DNA: TGTGCCAGCAGCTTTTCACCGGGGGGCATCACAGATACGCAGTATTTT; CDR3 protein: CASSFSPGGITDTQYF; clone size: -; V gene: TRBV11-2; D gene: -; J gene: TRBJ2-3
CDR3 DNA: TGTGCCAGCAGTACGGGTCAGGGAACCTACGAGCAGTACTTC; CDR3 protein: CASSTGQGTYEQYF; clone size: -; V gene: TRBV6-6; D gene: -; J gene: TRBJ2-7
CDR3 DNA: TGTGCCAGCACCAATACAGGGAACACTGAAGCTTTCTTT; CDR3 protein: CASTNTGNTEAFF; clone size: -; V gene: TRBV25-1; D gene: -; J gene: TRBJ1-1
CDR3 DNA: TGTGCCAGCAGCCAAGAGGCCCCCGGGACTCCTCCCCACTTC; CDR3 protein: CASSQEAPGTPPHF; clone size: -; V gene: TRBV4-2; D gene: -; J gene: TRBJ2-5
CDR3 DNA: TGCAGCGTCGACAGGGGCCATGAGCAGTTCTTC; CDR3 protein: CSVDRGHEQFF; clone size: -; V gene: TRBV29-1; D gene: TRBD1; J gene: TRBJ2-1
CDR3 DNA: TGTGCCAGCAGTTACGCGCCGGCTACTAACAATGAGCAGTTCTTC; CDR3 protein: CASSYAPATNNEQFF; clone size: -; V gene: TRBV6-5; D gene: -; J gene: TRBJ2-1
CDR3 DNA: TGTGCCAGCAGGGATCAGACAGGGAGAGCTTTCTTT; CDR3 protein: CASRDQTGRAFF; clone size: once; V gene: TRBV6-4; D gene: TRBD1; J gene: TRBJ1-1
CDR3 DNA: TGCGCCAGCAGCTTGATGGGAACAGGGAACACTGAAGCTTTCTTT; CDR3 protein: CASSLMGTGNTEAFF; clone size: -; V gene: TRBV5-1; D gene: -; J gene: TRBJ1-1
CDR3 DNA: TGCGCCAGCAGCTTGATGGGGACAGAAAAAGAGACCCAGTACTTC; CDR3 protein: CASSLMGTEKETQYF; clone size: once; V gene: TRBV5-1; D gene: TRBD1; J gene: TRBJ2-5
CDR3 DNA: TGTGCCAGCAGTTCTCTAGCGGGGGCTAGCATTCAGTACTTC; CDR3 protein: CASSSLAGASIQYF; clone size: -; V gene: TRBV12-3/TRBV12-4; D gene: TRBD2; J gene: TRBJ2-4
CDR3 DNA: TGCAGCGTTATGCACCGGGGCTATGGCTACACCTTC; CDR3 protein: CSVMHRGYGYTF; clone size: -; V gene: TRBV29-1; D gene: -; J gene: TRBJ1-2
CDR3 DNA: TGTGCCAGCAGCTTATTCCACCAAGAGACCCAGTACTTC; CDR3 protein: CASSLFHQETQYF; clone size: -; V gene: TRBV7-2; D gene: -; J gene: TRBJ2-5
CDR3 DNA: TGTGCCACCAGCAGAGATTCCGGACACCCCCAAGAGACCCAGTACTTC; CDR3 protein: CATSRDSGHPQETQYF; clone size: -; V gene: TRBV15; D gene: -; J gene: TRBJ2-5
CDR3 DNA: TGCATAGTACAGGACCCATGGGGCTACACCTTC; CDR3 protein: CIVQDPWGYTF; clone size: -; V gene: TRBV20-1; D gene: -; J gene: TRBJ1-2
CDR3 DNA: TGCGCCAGCAGTCAATCTACGCACGGATTAACTAACTATGGCTACACCTTC; CDR3 protein: CASSQSTHGLTNYGYTF; clone size: once; V gene: TRBV23-1; D gene: -; J gene: TRBJ1-2
CDR3 DNA: TGTGCCAGCAGCGTAGGAAGAGCTAGCGGGCCCCAAGATACGCAGTATTTT; CDR3 protein: CASSVGRASGPQDTQYF; clone size: -; V gene: TRBV9; D gene: TRBD2; J gene: TRBJ2-3
CDR3 DNA: TGCAGTGCTGGTGCGAACACTGAAGCTTTCTTT; CDR3 protein: CSAGANTEAFF; clone size: -; V gene: TRBV20-1; D gene: -; J gene: TRBJ1-1